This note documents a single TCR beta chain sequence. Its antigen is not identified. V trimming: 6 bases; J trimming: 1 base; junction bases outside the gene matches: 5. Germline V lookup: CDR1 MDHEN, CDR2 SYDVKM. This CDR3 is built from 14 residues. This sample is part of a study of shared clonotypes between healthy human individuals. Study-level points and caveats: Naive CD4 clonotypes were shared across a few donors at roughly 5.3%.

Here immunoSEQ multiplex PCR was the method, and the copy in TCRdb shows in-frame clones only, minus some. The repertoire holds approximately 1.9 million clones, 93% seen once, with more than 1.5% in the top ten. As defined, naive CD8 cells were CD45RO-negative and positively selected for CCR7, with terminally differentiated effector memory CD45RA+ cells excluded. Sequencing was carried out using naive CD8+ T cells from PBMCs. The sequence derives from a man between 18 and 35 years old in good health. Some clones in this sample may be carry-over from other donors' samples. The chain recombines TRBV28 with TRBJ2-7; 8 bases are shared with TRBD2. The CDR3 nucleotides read TGTGCCAGCAGCCCCGGGACTAGTTCCTACGAGCAGTACTTC. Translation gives CASSPGTSSYEQYF.